A selection of T cell receptor beta chains follows, all from one sample in a study of T cells in Graves' hyperthyroidism and ophthalmopathy. TCRdb processed the multiplex PCR reads anew with MiXCR; each CDR3 protein has one entry. Of 400,000 to 500,000 distinct CDR3 sequences in the sample, around an eighth are singletons; the top ten hold around 17%. Sample: blood. Receptors were obtained from a woman aged 18-29 years with Graves' hyperthyroidism. Both conserved end residues are part of each CDR3. D genes are given only for firm matches. A row's size may be missing; if present it is once, few, many or a size class.

clone size,D gene,V gene,J gene,CDR3 length,CDR3 DNA,CDR3 protein
-,-,TRBV6-1,TRBJ1-1,14,TGTGCCAGCGGTCCAGGGACCCGCAACACTGAAGCTTTCTTT,CASGPGTRNTEAFF
few,-,TRBV7-9,TRBJ1-5,16,TGTGCCAGCAGCTTAGCGAGTGAACAGGGAGGTCAGCCCCAGCATTTT,CASSLASEQGGQPQHF
many,-,TRBV12-3/TRBV12-4,TRBJ2-2,16,TGTGCCAGCAGCTTACGTGATGGGCTTGAAACCGGGGAGCTGTTTTTT,CASSLRDGLETGELFF
few,-,TRBV30,TRBJ1-1,13,TGTGCCCGGGACCCTGGCAGGGGATCTGAAGCTTTCTTT,CARDPGRGSEAFF
-,-,TRBV19,TRBJ2-1,15,TGTGCCAGTAGGCCGTCCGGCGCGGACTACAATGAGCAGTTCTTC,CASRPSGADYNEQFF
many,-,TRBV12-3/TRBV12-4,TRBJ1-6,12,TGTGCCAGCAGTTTCGTGGGTTCACCCCTCCACTTT,CASSFVGSPLHF
many,-,TRBV27,TRBJ2-2,16,TGTGCCAGCAGTCCGACTAGTCTATTGGGTGCCGGGGAGCTGTTTTTT,CASSPTSLLGAGELFF
many,-,TRBV20-1,TRBJ2-7,13,TGCAGTGCCCTACAAACGGGAGTAAACGAGCAGTACTTC,CSALQTGVNEQYF
many,TRBD1,TRBV29-1,TRBJ1-1,12,TGCAGCTCAGGGACAGGGTTGGCTGAAGCTTTCTTT,CSSGTGLAEAFF
many,TRBD1,TRBV3-1,TRBJ1-4,15,TGTGCCAGCAGCCACCACAGGGGGCTAGATGAAAAACTGTTTTTT,CASSHHRGLDEKLFF
many,TRBD1,TRBV29-1,TRBJ2-7,16,TGCAGCGTTGAAGATCATGTAGGGGACAGGCCCTACGAGCAGTACTTC,CSVEDHVGDRPYEQYF
many,-,TRBV28,TRBJ2-5,15,TGTGCCAGCAGTTTTGTTAGCCGCTTACAAGAGACCCAGTACTTC,CASSFVSRLQETQYF
few,TRBD1,TRBV6-6,TRBJ1-1,16,TGTGCCAGCAGTTACTCGAAGTGGGGACAGGGGGCTGAAGCTTTCTTT,CASSYSKWGQGAEAFF
many,-,TRBV14,TRBJ1-2,15,TGTGCCAGCAGCCAAGCAGGACAGAGGGATTATGGCTACACCTTC,CASSQAGQRDYGYTF
-,TRBD1,TRBV2,TRBJ1-2,15,TGTGCCAGCAGAGACGGACAGGGAAGATGGTATGGCTACACCTTC,CASRDGQGRWYGYTF
-,-,TRBV30,TRBJ1-5,14,TGTGCCTGGAATCAGGGGAAGAGCAATCAGCCCCAGCATTTT,CAWNQGKSNQPQHF
few,-,TRBV27,TRBJ1-4,17,TGTGCCAGCAGACCCCTTGGGGGGCGCGTGGCTAATGAAAAACTGTTTTTT,CASRPLGGRVANEKLFF
many,-,TRBV11-2,TRBJ1-2,14,TGTGCCAGCAGCTCCATCAGGGTAAACTATGGCTACACCTTC,CASSSIRVNYGYTF
many,TRBD2,TRBV6-1,TRBJ2-5,15,TGTGCCAGCAGTGAAGCGGAAGCGGGATGGCGTTCGGAGTACTTC,CASSEAEAGWRSEYF
many,TRBD2,TRBV7-6,TRBJ2-5,15,TGTGCCAGCAGCTTAGGAATAGCGGGAGGAAACAACCGGTACTTC,CASSLGIAGGNNRYF
many,-,TRBV11-2,TRBJ1-1,14,TGTGCCAGCAGCTTAGACGGGGGGCCCAGGATAGCTTTCTTT,CASSLDGGPRIAFF
few,-,TRBV20-1,TRBJ2-5,13,TGCAGTGCTAGAGCCAGGGGCGGGGAGACCCAGTACTTC,CSARARGGETQYF
-,-,TRBV9,TRBJ2-5,15,TGTGCCAGCAGCGTAGGGCCAGGTCTGCAAGAGACCCAGTACTTC,CASSVGPGLQETQYF
few,-,TRBV5-4,TRBJ1-2,12,TGTGCCAGCAGCTTGGATTTTCATGGCTACACCTTC,CASSLDFHGYTF
many,TRBD1,TRBV12-5,TRBJ1-1,15,TGTGCTAGTGGTCAACCGGGACAGGCGAACACTGAAGCTTTCTTT,CASGQPGQANTEAFF
many,-,TRBV19,TRBJ1-1,14,TGTGCCAGTAGTCTCACACGACCGAACACTGAAGCTTTCTTT,CASSLTRPNTEAFF
-,TRBD1,TRBV7-9,TRBJ1-1,13,TGTGCCAGCAGCCCACAGGGGTTCGCTGAAGCTTTCTTT,CASSPQGFAEAFF
many,TRBD1,TRBV12-3/TRBV12-4,TRBJ2-6,16,TGTGCCAGCAGTAGACAGGGCTCCCTTGGGGCCAACGTCCTGACTTTC,CASSRQGSLGANVLTF
many,-,TRBV10-3,TRBJ2-1,13,TGTGCCATCTCGGTAGGACAGACCAATGAGCAGTTCTTC,CAISVGQTNEQFF
many,-,TRBV25-1,TRBJ1-1,14,TGTGCCAGCAGTGAGAGGACGGGCGGCACTGAAGCTTTCTTT,CASSERTGGTEAFF
-,TRBD2,TRBV4-1,TRBJ2-3,16,TGCGCCAGCAGCTCTAGCGGGAGGCCCAACACAGATACGCAGTATTTT,CASSSSGRPNTDTQYF
few,-,TRBV25-1,TRBJ1-5,15,TGTGCCAGCAGTGTTTCAGGGTCCGGCAATCAGCCCCAGCATTTT,CASSVSGSGNQPQHF
many,-,TRBV5-1,TRBJ2-1,13,TGCGCCAGCAGCTCCCTGGGGCAGACCAAGCAGTTCTTC,CASSSLGQTKQFF
many,-,TRBV2,TRBJ2-3,14,TGTGCCAGCAGTGAAGGGGCCGGGGCAGATACGCAGTATTTT,CASSEGAGADTQYF
many,TRBD2,TRBV7-2,TRBJ2-3,18,TGTGCCAGCAGCTTAGAGCTTGTAGCGGGGACTCCCACAGATACGCAGTATTTT,CASSLELVAGTPTDTQYF
few,TRBD1,TRBV15,TRBJ1-1,15,TGTGCCACCAGCAGAGGACAGGGGGGACTCACTGAAGCTTTCTTT,CATSRGQGGLTEAFF
many,-,TRBV7-3,TRBJ1-1,14,TGTGCCAGCAGCTTAAGGGGCGGTCACACTGAAGCTTTCTTT,CASSLRGGHTEAFF
many,-,TRBV20-1,TRBJ2-2,13,TGCAGTGCTAGGGGGGGAGGCACCGGGGAGCTGTTTTTT,CSARGGGTGELFF
few,-,TRBV12-3/TRBV12-4,TRBJ2-1,11,TGTGCCAGCAGATGGGAGCTTGAGCAGTTCTTC,CASRWELEQFF
-,-,TRBV5-1,TRBJ2-7,15,TGCGCCAGCAGCTTGGAAATAGGTGTCTCCTACGAGCAGTACTTC,CASSLEIGVSYEQYF
many,-,TRBV7-9,TRBJ2-1,16,TGTGCCAGCAGCCTAACCCCAACGGGGTCCTACAATGAGCAGTTCTTC,CASSLTPTGSYNEQFF
many,-,TRBV6-5,TRBJ2-7,14,TGTGCCAGCAGTTACGAGGCAGCCACCTACGAGCAGTACTTC,CASSYEAATYEQYF
-,-,TRBV4-2,TRBJ2-1,14,TGTGCCAGCAGCCAAGAATTCGGTAGCAATGAGCAGTTCTTC,CASSQEFGSNEQFF
many,TRBD1,TRBV4-1,TRBJ2-7,15,TGCGCCAGCAGCCAAGAAGAGACAGGGGGTGACGAGCAGTACTTC,CASSQEETGGDEQYF
few,-,TRBV4-2,TRBJ1-1,16,TGTGCCAGCAGCCAAGCCGAGGGTGGGGGGTTTCCTGAAGCTTTCTTT,CASSQAEGGGFPEAFF
-,TRBD1,TRBV5-1,TRBJ1-1,14,TGCGCCACCTCTATGTGGGGACAGGGAGGTGAAGCTTTCTTT,CATSMWGQGGEAFF
-,TRBD2,TRBV5-1,TRBJ2-5,14,TGCGCCGCCAGTAGCGGGAGGGGAAGAGAACCCCAGTACTTC,CAASSGRGREPQYF
few,-,TRBV19,TRBJ1-5,12,TGTGCCAGTAGCCATGGGAGTCAGCCCCAGCATTTT,CASSHGSQPQHF
many,-,TRBV2,TRBJ1-5,13,TGTGCCAGCAATGGAGGGGACAATCAGCCCCAGCATTTT,CASNGGDNQPQHF
many,TRBD1,TRBV6-1,TRBJ2-2,15,TGTGCCAGCAGACCGGGACAGGGGGCGGCCGGGGAGCTGTTTTTT,CASRPGQGAAGELFF
many,-,TRBV27,TRBJ2-1,13,TGTGCCAGCGGCCCCCGGTCGTACAATGAGCAGTTCTTC,CASGPRSYNEQFF
many,-,TRBV10-3,TRBJ2-3,15,TGTGCCATCAGTGAGGGTAGCGGCAGCACAGATACGCAGTATTTT,CAISEGSGSTDTQYF
many,TRBD2,TRBV7-3,TRBJ2-5,14,TGTGCCAGCAGCCCGACTGCGGGAGTGGAGACCCAGTACTTC,CASSPTAGVETQYF
-,-,TRBV6-1,TRBJ1-6,15,TGTGCCAGCAGTGAAGCGCTGTGGGGAAATTCACCCCTCCACTTT,CASSEALWGNSPLHF
few,TRBD1,TRBV27,TRBJ2-5,14,TGTGCCAGCAGCGAACAGGGGTGGGGAGAGACCCAGTACTTC,CASSEQGWGETQYF
many,-,TRBV19,TRBJ2-3,15,TGTGCCAGTAGTCCCCAGGGGACTGTCCTGGATACGCAGTATTTT,CASSPQGTVLDTQYF
few,-,TRBV29-1,TRBJ2-3,14,TGCAGCGTTGGGCAGTCCGGAGGGGCAGATACGCAGTATTTT,CSVGQSGGADTQYF